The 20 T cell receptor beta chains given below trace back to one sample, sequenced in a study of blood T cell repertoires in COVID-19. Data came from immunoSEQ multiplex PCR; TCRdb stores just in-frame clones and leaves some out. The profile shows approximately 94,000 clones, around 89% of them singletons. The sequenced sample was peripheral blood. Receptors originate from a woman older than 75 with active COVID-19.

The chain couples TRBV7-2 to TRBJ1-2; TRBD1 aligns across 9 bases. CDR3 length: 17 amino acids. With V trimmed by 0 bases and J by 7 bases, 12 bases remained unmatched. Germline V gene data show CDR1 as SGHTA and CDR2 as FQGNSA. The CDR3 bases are TGTGCCAGCAGCTTAGCGTATACCGCACAGGGGGCTGGTGGCTACACCTTC. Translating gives CASSLAYTAQGAGGYTF.

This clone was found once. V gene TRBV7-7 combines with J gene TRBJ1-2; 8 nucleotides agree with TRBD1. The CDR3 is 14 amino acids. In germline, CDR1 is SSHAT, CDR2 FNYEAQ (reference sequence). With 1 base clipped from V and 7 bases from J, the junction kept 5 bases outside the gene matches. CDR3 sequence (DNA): TGTGCCAGCAGCTTAGTCCCAGGGGGCTGTGGCTACACCTTC. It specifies CASSLVPGGCGYTF.

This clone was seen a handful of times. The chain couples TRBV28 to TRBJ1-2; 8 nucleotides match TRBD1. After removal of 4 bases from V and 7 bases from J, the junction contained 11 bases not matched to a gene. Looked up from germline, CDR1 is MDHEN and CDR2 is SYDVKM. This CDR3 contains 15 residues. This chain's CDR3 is CASSSPWTGSAGYTF. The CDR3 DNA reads TGTGCCAGCAGTTCCCCATGGACAGGGTCCGCTGGCTACACCTTC.

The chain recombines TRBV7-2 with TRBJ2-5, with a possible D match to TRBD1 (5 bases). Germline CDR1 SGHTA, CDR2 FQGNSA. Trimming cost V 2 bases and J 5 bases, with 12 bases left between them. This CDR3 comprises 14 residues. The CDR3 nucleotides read TGTGCCAGCAGCTTACAGGGTTTCGGCGAGACCCAGTACTTC. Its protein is CASSLQGFGETQYF.

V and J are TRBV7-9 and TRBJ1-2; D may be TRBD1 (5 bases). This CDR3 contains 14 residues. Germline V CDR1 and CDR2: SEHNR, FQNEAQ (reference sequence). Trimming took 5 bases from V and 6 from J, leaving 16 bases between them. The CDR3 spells CASSLPLTDHGYTF. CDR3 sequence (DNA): TGTGCCAGCAGCCTACCCTTGACAGATCATGGCTACACCTTC.

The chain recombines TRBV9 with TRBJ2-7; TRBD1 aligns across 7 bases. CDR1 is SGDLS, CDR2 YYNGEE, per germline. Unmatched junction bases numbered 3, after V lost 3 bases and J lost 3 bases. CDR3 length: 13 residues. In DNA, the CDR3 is TGTGCCAGCAGCGCGGGACAGAACTACGAGCAGTACTTC. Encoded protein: CASSAGQNYEQYF.

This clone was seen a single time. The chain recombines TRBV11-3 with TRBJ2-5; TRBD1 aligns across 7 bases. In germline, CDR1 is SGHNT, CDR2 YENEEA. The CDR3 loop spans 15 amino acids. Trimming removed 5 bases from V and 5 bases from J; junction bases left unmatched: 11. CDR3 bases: TGTGCCAGCAGCCGACAGGGCCAAACTGGGGAGACCCAGTACTTC. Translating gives CASSRQGQTGETQYF.

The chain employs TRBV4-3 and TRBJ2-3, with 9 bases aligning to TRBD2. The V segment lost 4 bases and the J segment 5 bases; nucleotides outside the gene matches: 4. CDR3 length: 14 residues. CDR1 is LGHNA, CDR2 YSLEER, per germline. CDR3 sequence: CASSRGLAGDTQYF. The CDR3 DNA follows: TGCGCCAGCAGCCGGGGACTAGCTGGAGATACGCAGTATTTT.

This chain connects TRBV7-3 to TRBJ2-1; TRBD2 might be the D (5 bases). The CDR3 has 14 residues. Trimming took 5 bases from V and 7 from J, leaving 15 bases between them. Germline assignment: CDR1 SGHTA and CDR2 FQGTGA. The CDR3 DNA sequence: TGTGCCAGCAGCCGCATGGACTCTCGGAATGAGCAGTTCTTC. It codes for CASSRMDSRNEQFF.

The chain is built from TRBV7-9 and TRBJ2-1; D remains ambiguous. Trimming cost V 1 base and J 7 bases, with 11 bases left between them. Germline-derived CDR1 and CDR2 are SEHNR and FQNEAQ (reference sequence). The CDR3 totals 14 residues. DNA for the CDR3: TGTGCCAGCAGCTTAGAAAGTCTATCGAATGAGCAGTTCTTC. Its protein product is CASSLESLSNEQFF.

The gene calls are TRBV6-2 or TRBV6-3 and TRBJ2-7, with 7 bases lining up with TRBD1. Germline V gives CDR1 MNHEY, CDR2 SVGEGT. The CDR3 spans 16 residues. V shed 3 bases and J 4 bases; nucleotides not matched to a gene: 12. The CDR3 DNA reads TGTGCCAGCAGTTATTACCTCACGGGACAGAATTACGAGCAGTACTTC. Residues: CASSYYLTGQNYEQYF.

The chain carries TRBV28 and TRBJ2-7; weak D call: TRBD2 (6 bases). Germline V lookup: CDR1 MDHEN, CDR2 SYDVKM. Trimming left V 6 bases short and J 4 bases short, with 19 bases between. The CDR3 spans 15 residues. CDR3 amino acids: CASSPVGSSGYEQYF. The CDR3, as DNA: TGTGCCAGCAGCCCCGTCGGGAGTTCGGGTTACGAGCAGTACTTC. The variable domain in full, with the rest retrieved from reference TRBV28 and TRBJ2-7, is DVKVTQSSRYLVKRTGEKVFLECVQDMDHENMFWYRQDPGLGLRLIYFSYDVKMKEKGDIPEGYSVSREKKERFSLILESASTNQTSMYLCASSPVGSSGYEQYFGPGTRLTVT.

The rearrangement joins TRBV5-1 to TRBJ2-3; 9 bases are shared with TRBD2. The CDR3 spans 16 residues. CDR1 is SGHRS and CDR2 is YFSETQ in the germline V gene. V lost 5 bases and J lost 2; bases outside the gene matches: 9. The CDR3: CASSPPLAGATDTQYF. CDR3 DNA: TGCGCCAGCAGTCCCCCCTTAGCGGGGGCCACAGATACGCAGTATTTT.

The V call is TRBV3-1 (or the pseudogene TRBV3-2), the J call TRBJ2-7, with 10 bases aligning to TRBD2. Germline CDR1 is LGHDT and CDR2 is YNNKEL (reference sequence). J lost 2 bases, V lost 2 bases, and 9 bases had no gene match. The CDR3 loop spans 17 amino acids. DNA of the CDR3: TGTGCCAGCAGCCAACGGGGCAATAGCGGGAGGCCCTACGAGCAGTACTTC. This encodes CASSQRGNSGRPYEQYF.

The CDR3 sequence: CASSYGQGLTMTQFF. For the CDR3, the DNA is TGTGCCAGCAGCTACGGACAGGGCCTGACGATGACGCAGTTCTTC. The rearrangement uses TRBV5-6 and TRBJ2-1; TRBD1 agrees at 8 bases. This CDR3 has 15 residues. From germline, CDR1 is SGHDT and CDR2 YYEEEE. Trimming took 3 bases from V and 12 from J; bases not matched to a gene: 14. Together with reference TRBV5-6 and TRBJ2-1, the CDR3 gives the full variable domain: DAGVTQSPTHLIKTRGQQVTLRCSPKSGHDTVSWYQQALGQGPQFIFQYYEEEERQRGNFPDRFSGHQFPNYSSELNVNALLLGDSALYLCASSYGQGLTMTQFFGPGTRLTVL.

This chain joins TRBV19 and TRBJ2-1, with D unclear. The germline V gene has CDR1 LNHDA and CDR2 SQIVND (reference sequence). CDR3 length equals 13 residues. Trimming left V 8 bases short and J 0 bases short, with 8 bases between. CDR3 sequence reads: CASSGSSYNEQFF. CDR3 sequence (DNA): TGTGCCAGTTCCGGGTCCTCCTACAATGAGCAGTTCTTC.

CDR3 DNA: TGTGCCAGCAGCTTGACAGCGGGAGTTGGCACAGATACGCAGTATTTT. This encodes CASSLTAGVGTDTQYF. V is TRBV5-8 and J is TRBJ2-3; 8 nucleotides agree with TRBD2. The CDR3 runs 16 residues. Germline CDR1 reads SGHTS; CDR2 reads YDEGEE. J gave up 1 base and V 1 base, and 5 bases lay outside the gene matches.

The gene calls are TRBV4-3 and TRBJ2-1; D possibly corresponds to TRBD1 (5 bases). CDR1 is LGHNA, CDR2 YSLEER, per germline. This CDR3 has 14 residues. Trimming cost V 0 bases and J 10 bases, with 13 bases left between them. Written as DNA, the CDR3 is TGCGCCAGCAGCCAAGATATAGGCCCAGGGGAGCAGTTCTTC. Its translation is CASSQDIGPGEQFF.

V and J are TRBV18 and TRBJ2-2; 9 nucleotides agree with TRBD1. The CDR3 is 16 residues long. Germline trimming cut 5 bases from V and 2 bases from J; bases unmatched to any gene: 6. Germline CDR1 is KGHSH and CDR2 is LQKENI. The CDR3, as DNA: TGTGCCAGCTCAAAGGATACAGGGGGCAACACCGGGGAGCTGTTTTTT. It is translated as CASSKDTGGNTGELFF. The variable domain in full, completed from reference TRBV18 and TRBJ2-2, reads NAGVMQNPRHLVRRRGQEARLRCSPMKGHSHVYWYRQLPEEGLKFMVYLQKENIIDESGMPKERFSAEFPKEGPSILRIQQVVRGDSAAYFCASSKDTGGNTGELFFGEGSRLTVL.

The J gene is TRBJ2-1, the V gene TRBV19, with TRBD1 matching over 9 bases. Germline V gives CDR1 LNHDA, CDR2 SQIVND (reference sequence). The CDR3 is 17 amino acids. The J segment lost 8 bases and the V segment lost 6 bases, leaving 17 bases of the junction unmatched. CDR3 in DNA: TGTGCCAGTAGGCCGGGGACAGGGAGAGGGATGACCGATGAGCAGTTCTTC. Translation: CASRPGTGRGMTDEQFF.